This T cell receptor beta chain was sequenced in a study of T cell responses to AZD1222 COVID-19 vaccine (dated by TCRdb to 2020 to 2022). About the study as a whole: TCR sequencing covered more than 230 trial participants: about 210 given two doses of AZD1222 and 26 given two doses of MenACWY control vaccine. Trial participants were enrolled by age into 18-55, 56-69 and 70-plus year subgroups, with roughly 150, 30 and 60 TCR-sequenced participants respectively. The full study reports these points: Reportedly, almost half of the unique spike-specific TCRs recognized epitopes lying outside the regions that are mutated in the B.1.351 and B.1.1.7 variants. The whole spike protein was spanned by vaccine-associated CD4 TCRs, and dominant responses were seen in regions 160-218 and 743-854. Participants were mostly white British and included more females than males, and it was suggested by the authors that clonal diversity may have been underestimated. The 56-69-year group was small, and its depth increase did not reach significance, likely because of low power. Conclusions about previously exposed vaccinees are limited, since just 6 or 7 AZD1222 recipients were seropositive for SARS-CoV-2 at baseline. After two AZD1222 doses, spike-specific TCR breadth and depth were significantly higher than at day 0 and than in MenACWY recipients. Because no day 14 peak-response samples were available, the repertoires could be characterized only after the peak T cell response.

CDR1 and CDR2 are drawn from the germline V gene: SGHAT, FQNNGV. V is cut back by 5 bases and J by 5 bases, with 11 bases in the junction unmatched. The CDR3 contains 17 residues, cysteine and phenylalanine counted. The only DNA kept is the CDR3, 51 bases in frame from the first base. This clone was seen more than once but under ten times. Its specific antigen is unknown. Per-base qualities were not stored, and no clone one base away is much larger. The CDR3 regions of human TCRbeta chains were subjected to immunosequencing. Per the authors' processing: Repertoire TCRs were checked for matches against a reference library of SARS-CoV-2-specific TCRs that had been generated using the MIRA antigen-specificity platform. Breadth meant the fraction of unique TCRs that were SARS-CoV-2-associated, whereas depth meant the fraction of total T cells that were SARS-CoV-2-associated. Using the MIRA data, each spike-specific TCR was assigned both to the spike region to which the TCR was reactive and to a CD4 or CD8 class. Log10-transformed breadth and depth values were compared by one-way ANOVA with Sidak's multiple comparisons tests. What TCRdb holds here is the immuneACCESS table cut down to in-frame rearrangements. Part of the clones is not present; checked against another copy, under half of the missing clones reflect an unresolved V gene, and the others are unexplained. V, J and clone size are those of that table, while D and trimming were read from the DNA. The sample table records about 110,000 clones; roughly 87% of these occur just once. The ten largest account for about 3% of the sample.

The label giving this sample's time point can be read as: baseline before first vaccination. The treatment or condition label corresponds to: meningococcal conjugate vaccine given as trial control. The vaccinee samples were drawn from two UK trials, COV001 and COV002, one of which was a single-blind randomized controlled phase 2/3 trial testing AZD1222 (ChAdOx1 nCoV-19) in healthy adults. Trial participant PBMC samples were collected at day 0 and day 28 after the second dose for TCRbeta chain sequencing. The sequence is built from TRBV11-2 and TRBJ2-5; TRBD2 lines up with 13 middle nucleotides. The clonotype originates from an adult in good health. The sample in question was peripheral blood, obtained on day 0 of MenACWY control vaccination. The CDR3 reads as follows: CASSLYTGTSGAETQYF. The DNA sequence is TGTGCCAGCAGCCTATACACCGGGACTAGCGGGGCCGAGACCCAGTACTTC.